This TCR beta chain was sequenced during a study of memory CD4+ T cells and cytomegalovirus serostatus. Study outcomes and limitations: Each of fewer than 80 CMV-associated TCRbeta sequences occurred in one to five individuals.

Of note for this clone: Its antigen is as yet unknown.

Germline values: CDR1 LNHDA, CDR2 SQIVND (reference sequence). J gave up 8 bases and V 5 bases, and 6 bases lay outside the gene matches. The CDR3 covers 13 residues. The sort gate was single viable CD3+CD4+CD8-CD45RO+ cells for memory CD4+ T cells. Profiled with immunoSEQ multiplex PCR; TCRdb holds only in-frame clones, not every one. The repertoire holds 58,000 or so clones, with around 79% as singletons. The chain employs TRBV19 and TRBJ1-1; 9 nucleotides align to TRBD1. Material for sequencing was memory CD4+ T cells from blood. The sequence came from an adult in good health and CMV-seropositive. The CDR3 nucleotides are TGTGCCAGTAGTCTCAACAGGGGGCAGGAAGCTTTCTTT. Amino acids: CASSLNRGQEAFF.